This T cell receptor beta chain stems from a study of cytomegalovirus exposure and HLA in healthy donors. Study-level results: Most of the CMV-associated TCR beta chains (in a later analysis) appeared to be HLA-restricted.

It was with 60 Vbeta and 13 Jbeta primers that the PCR ran. Clones were read by immunoSEQ multiplex PCR, and TCRdb kept only the in-frame ones, dropping some. The sample contains approximately 170,000 clones, over 60% of which appear only once. As to this clone: As yet, its antigen is unknown.

The sequenced sample was PBMCs. The clonotype comes from a girl under 18 in good health and CMV-seronegative.

CDR3: CASSPLAAGQETQYF. DNA for the CDR3: TGTGCCAGCTCACCACTCGCCGCAGGGCAAGAGACCCAGTACTTC. This sequence joins TRBV18 and TRBJ2-5; perhaps TRBD1 as D (5 bases). Trimming removed 1 base at V and 2 bases at J, with 11 bases between. The CDR3 length is 15 residues. Germline V CDR1 and CDR2: KGHSH, LQKENI.